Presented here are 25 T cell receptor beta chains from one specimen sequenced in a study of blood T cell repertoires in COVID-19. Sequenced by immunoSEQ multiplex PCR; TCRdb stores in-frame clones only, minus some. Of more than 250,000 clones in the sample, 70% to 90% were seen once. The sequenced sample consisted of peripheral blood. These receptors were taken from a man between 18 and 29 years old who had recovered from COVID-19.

CDR3 nucleotide sequence: TGTGCCAGCAGCTCCAGGAATGAGCAGTTCTTC. This translates into CASSSRNEQFF. The genes are TRBV7-2 and TRBJ2-1; no reliable D call. The CDR3 runs 11 residues. With 4 bases removed from V and 7 bases from J, the gap between germline ends came to 5 bases. The germline gives CDR1 SGHTA, CDR2 FQGNSA.

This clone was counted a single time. CDR3 in DNA: TGTGCCAGCAGTGACCGAGCCGCGGCGCAGTTCTTC. This codes for CASSDRAAAQFF. The gene calls are TRBV27 and TRBJ2-1; no clear D. Germline V CDR1 and CDR2: MNHEY, SMNVEV (reference sequence). This CDR3 comprises 12 residues. Trimming removed 5 bases at V and 12 bases at J, with 14 bases between.

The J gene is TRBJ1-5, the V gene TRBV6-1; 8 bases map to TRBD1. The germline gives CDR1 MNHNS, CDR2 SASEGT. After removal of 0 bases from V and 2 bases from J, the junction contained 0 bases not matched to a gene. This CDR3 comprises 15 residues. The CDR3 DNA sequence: TGTGCCAGCAGTGAAGCGGACAGGGGCAATCAGCCCCAGCATTTT. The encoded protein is CASSEADRGNQPQHF.

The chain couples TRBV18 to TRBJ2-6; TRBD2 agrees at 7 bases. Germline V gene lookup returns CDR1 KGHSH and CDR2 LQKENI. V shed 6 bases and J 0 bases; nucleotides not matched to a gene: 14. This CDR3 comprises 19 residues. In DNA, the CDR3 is TGTGCCAGCTCTCCCATGGGGAGGGGAGACGGCTCTGGGGCCAACGTCCTGACTTTC. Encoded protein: CASSPMGRGDGSGANVLTF.

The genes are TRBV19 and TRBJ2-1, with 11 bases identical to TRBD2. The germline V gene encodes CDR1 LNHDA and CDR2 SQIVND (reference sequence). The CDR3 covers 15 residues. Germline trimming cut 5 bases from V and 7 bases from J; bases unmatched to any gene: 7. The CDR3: CASSLSGRAENEQFF. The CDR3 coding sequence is TGTGCCAGTAGTCTTAGCGGGAGGGCCGAGAATGAGCAGTTCTTC. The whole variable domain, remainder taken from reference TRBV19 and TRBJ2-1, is DGGITQSPKYLFRKEGQNVTLSCEQNLNHDAMYWYRQDPGQGLRLIYYSQIVNDFQKGDIAEGYSVSREKKESFPLTVTSAQKNPTAFYLCASSLSGRAENEQFFGPGTRLTVL.

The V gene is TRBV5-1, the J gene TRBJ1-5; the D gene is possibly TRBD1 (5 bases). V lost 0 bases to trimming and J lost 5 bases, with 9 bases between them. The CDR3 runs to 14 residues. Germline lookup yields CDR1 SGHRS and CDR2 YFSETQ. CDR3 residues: CASSLGQGDQPQHF. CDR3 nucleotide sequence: TGCGCCAGCAGCTTGGGTCAGGGCGATCAGCCCCAGCATTTT.

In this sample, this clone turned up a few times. The CDR3 spells CASSVDGTVNQPQHF. The CDR3 DNA reads TGTGCCAGCAGCGTAGATGGGACAGTCAATCAGCCCCAGCATTTT. The V and J genes are TRBV9 and TRBJ1-5, with TRBD1 identical over 7 bases. Per germline, CDR1 SGDLS and CDR2 YYNGEE. The V gene end was trimmed by 0 bases and the J gene end by 3 bases; junction bases not matched to a gene: 3. There are 15 residues in the CDR3.

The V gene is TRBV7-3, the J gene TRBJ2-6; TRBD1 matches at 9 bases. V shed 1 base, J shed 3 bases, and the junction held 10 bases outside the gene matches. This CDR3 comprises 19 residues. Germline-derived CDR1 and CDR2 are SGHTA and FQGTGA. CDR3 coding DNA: TGTGCCAGCAGCTTAAATCCCACAGGGGGCGCGGGTGGGGCCAACGTCCTGACTTTC. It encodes CASSLNPTGGAGGANVLTF.

CDR3 protein: CASSVDRVAVEAFF. The CDR3 nucleotides are TGTGCCAGCAGCGTAGACAGGGTGGCGGTAGAAGCTTTCTTT. The rearrangement links TRBV6-5 to TRBJ1-1; 7 nucleotides line up with TRBD1. The CDR3 loop spans 14 amino acids. With V trimmed by 6 bases and J by 8 bases, 12 bases remained unmatched. The germline V gene encodes CDR1 MNHEY and CDR2 SVGAGI.

The CDR3 DNA reads as TGTGCCAGCAGTGAACTAGGGGAGGGCCTCAATGAAAAACTGTTTTTT. Protein product: CASSELGEGLNEKLFF. V usage is TRBV25-1 and J usage is TRBJ1-4; weak D call: TRBD1 (5 bases). Trimming shortened V by 2 bases and J by 5 bases, and 15 bases separated the two germline ends. Germline loops: CDR1 MGHDK, CDR2 SYGVNS. The CDR3 totals 16 residues.

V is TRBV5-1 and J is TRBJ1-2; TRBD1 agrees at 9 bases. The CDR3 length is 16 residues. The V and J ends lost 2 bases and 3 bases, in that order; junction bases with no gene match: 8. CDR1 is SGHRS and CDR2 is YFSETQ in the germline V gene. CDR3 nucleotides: TGCGCCAGCAGCTTAAATAAGGACAGGGGTGACTATGGCTACACCTTC. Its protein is CASSLNKDRGDYGYTF.

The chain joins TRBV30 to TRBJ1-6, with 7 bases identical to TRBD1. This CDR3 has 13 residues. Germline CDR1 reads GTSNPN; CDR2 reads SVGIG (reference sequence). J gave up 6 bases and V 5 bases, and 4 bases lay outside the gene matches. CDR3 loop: CAWGTASNSPLHF. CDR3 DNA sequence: TGTGCCTGGGGGACAGCTTCTAATTCACCCCTCCACTTT.

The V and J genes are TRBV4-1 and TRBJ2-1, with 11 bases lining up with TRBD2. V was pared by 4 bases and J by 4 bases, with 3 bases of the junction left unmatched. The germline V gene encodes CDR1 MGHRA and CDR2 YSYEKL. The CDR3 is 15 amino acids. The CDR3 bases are TGCGCCAGCAGCCCGGGGACTAGCGGTTACAATGAGCAGTTCTTC. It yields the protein CASSPGTSGYNEQFF.

The CDR3 is CASSSRIAGLGGELFF. Here the CDR3 DNA reads TGTGCCAGCAGCTCCAGAATTGCGGGGTTAGGCGGGGAGCTGTTTTTT. The rearrangement uses TRBV11-3 and TRBJ2-2; tentative D call: TRBD2 (6 bases). The germline V gene has CDR1 SGHNT and CDR2 YENEEA. The CDR3 has 16 amino acids. V was cut by 4 bases and J by 7 bases, with 19 bases left in between.

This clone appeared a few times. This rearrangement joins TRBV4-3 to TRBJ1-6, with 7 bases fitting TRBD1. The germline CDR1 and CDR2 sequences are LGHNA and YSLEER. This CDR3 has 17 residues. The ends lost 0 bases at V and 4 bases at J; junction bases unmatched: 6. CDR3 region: CASSQERGGRYNSPLHF. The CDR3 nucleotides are TGCGCCAGCAGCCAAGAGAGAGGGGGCAGGTATAATTCACCCCTCCACTTT.

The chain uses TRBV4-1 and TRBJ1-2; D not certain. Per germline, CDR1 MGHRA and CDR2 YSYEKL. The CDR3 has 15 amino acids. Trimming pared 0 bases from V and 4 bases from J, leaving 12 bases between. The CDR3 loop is CASSQEALSAYGYTF. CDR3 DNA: TGCGCCAGCAGCCAAGAAGCTCTTAGTGCCTATGGCTACACCTTC.

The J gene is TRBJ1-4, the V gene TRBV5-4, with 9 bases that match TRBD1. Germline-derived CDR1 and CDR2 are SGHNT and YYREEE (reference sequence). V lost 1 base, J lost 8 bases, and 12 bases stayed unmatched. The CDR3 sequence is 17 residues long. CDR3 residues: CASSLMGGGTGTEKLFF. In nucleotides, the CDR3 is TGTGCCAGCAGCTTGATGGGGGGCGGGACAGGGACAGAAAAACTGTTTTTT.

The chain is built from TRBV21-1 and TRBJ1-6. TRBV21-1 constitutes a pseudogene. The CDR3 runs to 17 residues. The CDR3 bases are TGTGCCAGCAGCAAAATTCTCGTGGGGGGGCTGAATTCACCCCTCCACTTT. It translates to CASSKILVGGLNSPLHF.

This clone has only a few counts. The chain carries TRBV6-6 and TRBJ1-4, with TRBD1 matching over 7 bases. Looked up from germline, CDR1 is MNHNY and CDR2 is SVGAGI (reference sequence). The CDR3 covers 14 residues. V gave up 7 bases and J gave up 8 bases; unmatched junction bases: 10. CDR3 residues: CASIHRGSEEKLFF. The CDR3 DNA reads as TGTGCCAGCATCCACAGGGGATCGGAGGAAAAACTGTTTTTT.

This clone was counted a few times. The CDR3 DNA sequence: TGTGCCAGCAGTCGGGACACTTCCTACGAGCAGTACTTC. It yields the protein CASSRDTSYEQYF. The gene calls are TRBV28 and TRBJ2-7; D is perhaps TRBD1 (6 bases). This CDR3 has 13 amino acids. Per germline, CDR1 MDHEN and CDR2 SYDVKM. Trimming cost V 5 bases and J 1 base, with 9 bases left between them.

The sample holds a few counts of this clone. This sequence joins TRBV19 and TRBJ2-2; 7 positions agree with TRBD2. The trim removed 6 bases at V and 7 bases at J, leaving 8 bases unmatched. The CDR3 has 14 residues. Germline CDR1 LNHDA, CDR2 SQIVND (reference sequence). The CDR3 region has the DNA TGTGCCAGTAGGTCCTCCGGGAGGCTCGGGGAGCTGTTTTTT. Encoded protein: CASRSSGRLGELFF. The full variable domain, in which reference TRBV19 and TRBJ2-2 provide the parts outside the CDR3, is DGGITQSPKYLFRKEGQNVTLSCEQNLNHDAMYWYRQDPGQGLRLIYYSQIVNDFQKGDIAEGYSVSREKKESFPLTVTSAQKNPTAFYLCASRSSGRLGELFFGEGSRLTVL.

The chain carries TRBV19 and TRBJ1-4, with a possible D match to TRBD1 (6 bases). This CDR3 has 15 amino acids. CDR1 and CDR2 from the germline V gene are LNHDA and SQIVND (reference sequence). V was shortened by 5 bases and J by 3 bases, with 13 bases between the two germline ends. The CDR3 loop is CASSLYRDANEKLFF. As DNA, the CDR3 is TGTGCCAGTAGTCTCTACAGGGATGCTAATGAAAAACTGTTTTTT.

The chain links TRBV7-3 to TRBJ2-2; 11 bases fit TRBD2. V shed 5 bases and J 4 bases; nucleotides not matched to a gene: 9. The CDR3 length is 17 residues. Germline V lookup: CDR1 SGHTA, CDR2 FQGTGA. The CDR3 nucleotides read TGTGCCAGCAGCCCTAGACTAGCGGGATCTCTCACCGGGGAGCTGTTTTTT. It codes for CASSPRLAGSLTGELFF.

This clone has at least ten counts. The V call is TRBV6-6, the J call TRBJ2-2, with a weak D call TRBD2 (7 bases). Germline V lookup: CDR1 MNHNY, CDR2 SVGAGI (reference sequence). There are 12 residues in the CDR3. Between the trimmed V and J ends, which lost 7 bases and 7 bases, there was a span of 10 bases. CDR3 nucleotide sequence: TGTGCCAGCATGGGGGGGCTCGGGGAGCTGTTTTTT. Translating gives CASMGGLGELFF.

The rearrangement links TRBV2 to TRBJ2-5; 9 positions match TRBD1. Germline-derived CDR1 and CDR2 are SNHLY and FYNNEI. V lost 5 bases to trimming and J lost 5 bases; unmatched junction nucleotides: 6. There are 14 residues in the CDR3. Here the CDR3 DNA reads TGTGCCAGCAGTAGGACAGGGGTGGTGGAGACCCAGTACTTC. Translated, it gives CASSRTGVVETQYF.